The rows below give T cell receptor beta chains drawn from one sample of a study of control samples from healthy donors and cancer patients. Assay: immunoSEQ multiplex PCR; the TCRdb copy retains only in-frame clones and omits some. The table lists 100,000 to 150,000 clones, 90% to 95% of them singletons. Specimen: blood. All receptors derive from a woman aged 18 to 35 in good health. Both conserved end residues are part of each CDR3. A D gene is named only where the DNA matches it firmly. Rows give clone size only sometimes, using once, few, many, or a class for an expanded clone.

NA	NA	TRBV4-2	TRBJ2-1	TGTGCCAGCAGCCAAGGGGAGGCCGAGGGAGAGGTCAATGAGCAGTTCTTC	CASSQGEAEGEVNEQFF
NA	NA	TRBV24-1	TRBJ1-5	TGTGCCACCAGCCTAGGGGGAACAAAGAATAGCAATCAGCCCCAGCATTTT	CATSLGGTKNSNQPQHF
NA	TRBD2	TRBV15	TRBJ2-1	TGTGCCACCAGCAGAGGCCCGGGACTAGCGGTCCCCCTGACCTACAATGAGCAGTTCTTC	CATSRGPGLAVPLTYNEQFF
NA	NA	TRBV7-2	TRBJ2-3	TGTGCCAGCAGCCCCGATATTAGCACAGATACGCAGTATTTT	CASSPDISTDTQYF
NA	NA	TRBV7-9	TRBJ2-3	TGTGCCAGCAGCTTAGCTGCCACAGATACGCAGTATTTT	CASSLAATDTQYF
NA	TRBD2	TRBV19	TRBJ2-7	TGTGCCAGTAGTAAGCAGCGGGGGATACCCTACGAGCAGTACTTC	CASSKQRGIPYEQYF
NA	NA	TRBV28	TRBJ2-5	TGTGCCAGCAGTTTCCTGGTTATGCGGGACACGCAAGAGACCCAGTACTTC	CASSFLVMRDTQETQYF
NA	NA	TRBV18	TRBJ2-1	TGTGCCAGCTCACCACCGGGTCTGTCAGGGCGCTCCTACAATGAGCAGTTCTTC	CASSPPGLSGRSYNEQFF
NA	NA	TRBV27	TRBJ1-1	TGTGCCAGCAGTTTAAGGGCAGGGACGGGGAACACTGAAGCTTTCTTT	CASSLRAGTGNTEAFF
once	NA	TRBV6-5	TRBJ2-7	TGTGCCAGCAGTCGCTCGACAGCCACCTACGAGCAGTACTTC	CASSRSTATYEQYF